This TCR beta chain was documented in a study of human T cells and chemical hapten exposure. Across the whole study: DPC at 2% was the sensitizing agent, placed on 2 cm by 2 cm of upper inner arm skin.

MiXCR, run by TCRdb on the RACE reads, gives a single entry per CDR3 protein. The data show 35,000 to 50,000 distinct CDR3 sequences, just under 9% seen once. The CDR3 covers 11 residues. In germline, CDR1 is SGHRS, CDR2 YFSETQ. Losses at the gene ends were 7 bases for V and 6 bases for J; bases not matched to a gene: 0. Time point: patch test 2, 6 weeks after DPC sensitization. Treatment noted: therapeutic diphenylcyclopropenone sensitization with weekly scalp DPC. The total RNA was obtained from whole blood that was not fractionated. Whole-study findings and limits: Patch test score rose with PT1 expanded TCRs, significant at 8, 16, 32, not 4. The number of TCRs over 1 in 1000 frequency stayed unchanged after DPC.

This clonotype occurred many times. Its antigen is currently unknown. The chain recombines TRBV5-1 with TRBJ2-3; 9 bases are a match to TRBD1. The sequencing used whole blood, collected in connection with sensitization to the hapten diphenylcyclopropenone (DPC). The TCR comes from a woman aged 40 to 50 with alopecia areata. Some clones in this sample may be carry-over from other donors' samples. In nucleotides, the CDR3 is TGCGCCAGCGGACAGGGGGATACGCAGTATTTT. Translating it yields CASGQGDTQYF.